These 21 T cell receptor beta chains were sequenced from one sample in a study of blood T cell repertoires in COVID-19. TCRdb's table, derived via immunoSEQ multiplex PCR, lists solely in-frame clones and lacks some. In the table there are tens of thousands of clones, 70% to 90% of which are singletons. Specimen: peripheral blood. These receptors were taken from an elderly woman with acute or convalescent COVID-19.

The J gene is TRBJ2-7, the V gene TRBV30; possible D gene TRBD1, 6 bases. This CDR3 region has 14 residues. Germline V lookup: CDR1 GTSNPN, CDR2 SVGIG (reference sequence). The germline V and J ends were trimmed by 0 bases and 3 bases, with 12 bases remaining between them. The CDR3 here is CAWSVGTGYYEQYF. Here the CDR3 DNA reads TGTGCCTGGAGTGTAGGTACAGGGTACTACGAGCAGTACTTC.

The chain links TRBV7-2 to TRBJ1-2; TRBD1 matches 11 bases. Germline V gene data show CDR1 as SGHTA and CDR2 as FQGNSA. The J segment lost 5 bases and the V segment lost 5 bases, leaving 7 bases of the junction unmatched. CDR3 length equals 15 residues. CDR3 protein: CASSIGQGASYGYTF. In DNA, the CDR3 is TGTGCCAGCAGCATTGGACAGGGGGCTTCTTATGGCTACACCTTC.

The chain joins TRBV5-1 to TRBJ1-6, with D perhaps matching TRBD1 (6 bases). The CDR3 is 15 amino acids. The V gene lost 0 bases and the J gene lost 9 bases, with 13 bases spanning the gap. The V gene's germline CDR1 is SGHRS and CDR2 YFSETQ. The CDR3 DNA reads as TGCGCCAGCAGCTTGGGTACAGGGAGGGGTTCACCCCTCCACTTT. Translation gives CASSLGTGRGSPLHF.

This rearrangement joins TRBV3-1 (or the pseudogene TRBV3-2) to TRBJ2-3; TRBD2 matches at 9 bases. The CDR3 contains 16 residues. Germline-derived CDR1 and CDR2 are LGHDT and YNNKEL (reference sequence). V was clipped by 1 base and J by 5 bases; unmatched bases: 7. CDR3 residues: CASSQAPRGGRDTQYF. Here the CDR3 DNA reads TGTGCCAGCAGCCAAGCCCCGCGGGGGGGCAGAGATACGCAGTATTTT.

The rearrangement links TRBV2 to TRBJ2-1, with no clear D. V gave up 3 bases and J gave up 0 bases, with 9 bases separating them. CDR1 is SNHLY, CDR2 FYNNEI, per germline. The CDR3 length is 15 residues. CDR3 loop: CASSEQASSYNEQFF. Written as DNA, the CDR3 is TGTGCCAGCAGTGAGCAGGCCAGCTCCTACAATGAGCAGTTCTTC.

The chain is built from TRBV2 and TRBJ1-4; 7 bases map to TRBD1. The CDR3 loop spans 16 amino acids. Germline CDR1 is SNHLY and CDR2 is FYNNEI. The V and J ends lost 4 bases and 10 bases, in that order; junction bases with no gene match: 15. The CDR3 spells CASSVPSQGGGGKLFF. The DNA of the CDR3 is TGTGCCAGCAGTGTACCTTCTCAGGGGGGAGGAGGAAAACTGTTTTTT.

The CDR3 nucleotides are TGTGCCAGCAGCCTAGACAGGACAAACACCATATATTTT. The encoded protein is CASSLDRTNTIYF. The chain has TRBV12-3 or TRBV12-4 and TRBJ1-3; TRBD1 is a possible D gene (6 bases). Deletions cut 6 bases from V and 6 bases from J, with 12 bases between. The CDR3 is 13 amino acids.

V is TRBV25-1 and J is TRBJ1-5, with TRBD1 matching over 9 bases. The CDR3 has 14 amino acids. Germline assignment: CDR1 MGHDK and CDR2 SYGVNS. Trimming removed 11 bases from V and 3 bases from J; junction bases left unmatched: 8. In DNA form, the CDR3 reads TGTGCCTCAGCCAGGACAGGGGACAATCAGCCCCAGCATTTT. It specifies CASARTGDNQPQHF. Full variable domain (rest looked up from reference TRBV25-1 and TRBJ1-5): EADIYQTPRYLVIGTGKKITLECSQTMGHDKMYWYQQDPGMELHLIHYSYGVNSTEKGDLSSESTVSRIRTEHFPLTLESARPSHTSQYLCASARTGDNQPQHFGDGTRLSIL.

The CDR3 here is CASSIGTSGYEQYF. DNA of the CDR3: TGCGCCAGCAGTATCGGGACTAGCGGGTACGAGCAGTACTTC. The chain couples TRBV5-1 to TRBJ2-7; 12 positions match TRBD2. The V gene's germline CDR1 is SGHRS and CDR2 YFSETQ. This CDR3 spans 14 amino acids. Unmatched junction bases numbered 4, after V lost 5 bases and J lost 4 bases.

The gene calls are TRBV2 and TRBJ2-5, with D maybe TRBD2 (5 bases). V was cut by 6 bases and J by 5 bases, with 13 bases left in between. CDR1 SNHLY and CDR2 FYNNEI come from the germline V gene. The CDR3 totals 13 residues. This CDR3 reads CASRNDRGETQYF. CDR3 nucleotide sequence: TGTGCCAGCAGAAACGACCGAGGGGAGACCCAGTACTTC.

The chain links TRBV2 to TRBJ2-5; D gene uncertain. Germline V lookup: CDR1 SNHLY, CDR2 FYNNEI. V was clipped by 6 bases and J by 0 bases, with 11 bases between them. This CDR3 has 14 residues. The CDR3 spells CASSYSPYQETQYF. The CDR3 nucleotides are TGTGCCAGCAGCTACTCCCCGTACCAAGAGACCCAGTACTTC.

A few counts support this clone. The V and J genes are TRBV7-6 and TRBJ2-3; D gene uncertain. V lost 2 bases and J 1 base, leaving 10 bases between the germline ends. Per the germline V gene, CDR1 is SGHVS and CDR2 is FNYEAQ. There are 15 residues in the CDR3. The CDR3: CASSLPPWRTDTQYF. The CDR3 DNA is TGTGCCAGCAGCTTACCTCCCTGGCGCACAGATACGCAGTATTTT.

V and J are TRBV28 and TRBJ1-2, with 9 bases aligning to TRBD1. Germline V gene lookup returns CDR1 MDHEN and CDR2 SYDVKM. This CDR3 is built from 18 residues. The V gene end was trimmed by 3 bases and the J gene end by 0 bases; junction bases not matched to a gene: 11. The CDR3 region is CASSFFQPGQGTNYGYTF. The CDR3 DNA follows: TGTGCCAGCAGTTTCTTCCAACCGGGACAGGGAACTAACTATGGCTACACCTTC.

CDR3 sequence reads: CATSEAGVEETQYF. DNA of the CDR3: TGTGCCACCAGTGAGGCAGGGGTAGAGGAGACCCAGTACTTC. V usage is TRBV24-1 and J usage is TRBJ2-5; maybe TRBD1 (6 bases). There are 14 residues in the CDR3. The germline V gene encodes CDR1 KGHDR and CDR2 SFDVKD. Trimming stripped 4 bases from V and 5 bases from J, with 13 bases between.

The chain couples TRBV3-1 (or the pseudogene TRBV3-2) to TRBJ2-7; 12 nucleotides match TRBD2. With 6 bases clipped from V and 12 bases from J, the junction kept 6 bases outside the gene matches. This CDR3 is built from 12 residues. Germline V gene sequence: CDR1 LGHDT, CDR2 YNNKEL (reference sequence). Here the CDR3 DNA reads TGTGCCAGCAGTCCCCTAGCGGGGGGGTTGTACTTC. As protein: CASSPLAGGLYF.

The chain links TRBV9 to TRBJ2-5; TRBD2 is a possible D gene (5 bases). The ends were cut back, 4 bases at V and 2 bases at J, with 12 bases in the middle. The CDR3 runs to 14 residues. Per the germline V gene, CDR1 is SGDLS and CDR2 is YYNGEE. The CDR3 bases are TGTGCCAGCAGCAGAGGACTGATACAAGAGACCCAGTACTTC. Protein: CASSRGLIQETQYF.

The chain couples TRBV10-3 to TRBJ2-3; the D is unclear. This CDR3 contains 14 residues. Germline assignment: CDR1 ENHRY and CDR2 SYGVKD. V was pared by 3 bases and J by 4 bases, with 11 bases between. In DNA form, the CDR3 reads TGTGCCATCAGTGAAGCCAGACTTCCAGATACGCAGTATTTT. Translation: CAISEARLPDTQYF.

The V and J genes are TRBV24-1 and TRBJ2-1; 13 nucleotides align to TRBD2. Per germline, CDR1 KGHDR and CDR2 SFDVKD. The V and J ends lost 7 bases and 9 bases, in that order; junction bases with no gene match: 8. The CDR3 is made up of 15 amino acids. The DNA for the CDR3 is TGTGCCACCAGGGGACCGGGACTAGCGGGGTCTGAGCAGTTCTTC. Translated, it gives CATRGPGLAGSEQFF.

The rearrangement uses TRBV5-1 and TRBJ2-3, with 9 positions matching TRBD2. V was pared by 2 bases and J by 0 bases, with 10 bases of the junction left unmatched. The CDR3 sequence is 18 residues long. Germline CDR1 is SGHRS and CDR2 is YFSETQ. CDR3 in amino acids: CASSFGAGGHTSTDTQYF. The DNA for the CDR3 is TGCGCCAGCAGCTTCGGGGCGGGGGGGCATACTAGCACAGATACGCAGTATTTT.

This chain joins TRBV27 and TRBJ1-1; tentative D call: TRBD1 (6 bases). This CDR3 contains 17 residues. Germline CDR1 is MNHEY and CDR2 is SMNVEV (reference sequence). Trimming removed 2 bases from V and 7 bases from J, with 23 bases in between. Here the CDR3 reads CASSLAFSFTGMNEAFF. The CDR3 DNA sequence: TGTGCCAGCAGTTTAGCCTTCTCTTTCACAGGGATGAATGAAGCTTTCTTT.

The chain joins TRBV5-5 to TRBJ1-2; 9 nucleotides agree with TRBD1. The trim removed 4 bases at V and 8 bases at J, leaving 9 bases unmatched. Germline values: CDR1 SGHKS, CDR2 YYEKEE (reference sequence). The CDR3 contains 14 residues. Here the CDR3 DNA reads TGTGCCAGCAGCACACTTACAGGGGGCGGCGGCTACACCTTC. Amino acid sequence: CASSTLTGGGGYTF.